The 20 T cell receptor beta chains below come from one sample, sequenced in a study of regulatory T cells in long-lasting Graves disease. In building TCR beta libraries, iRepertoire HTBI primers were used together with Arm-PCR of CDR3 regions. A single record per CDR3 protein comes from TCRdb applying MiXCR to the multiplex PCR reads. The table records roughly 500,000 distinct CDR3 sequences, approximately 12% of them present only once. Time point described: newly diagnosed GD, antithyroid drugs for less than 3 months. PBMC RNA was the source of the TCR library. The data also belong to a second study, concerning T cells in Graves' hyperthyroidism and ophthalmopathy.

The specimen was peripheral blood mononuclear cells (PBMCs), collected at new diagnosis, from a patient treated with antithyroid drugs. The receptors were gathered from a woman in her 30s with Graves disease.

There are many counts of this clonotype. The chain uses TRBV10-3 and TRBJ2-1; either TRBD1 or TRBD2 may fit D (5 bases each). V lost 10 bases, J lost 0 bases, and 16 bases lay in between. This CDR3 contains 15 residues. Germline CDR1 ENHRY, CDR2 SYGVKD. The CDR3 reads CATGRGTVSYNEQFF. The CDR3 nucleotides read TGTGCCACCGGAAGAGGGACGGTCTCCTACAATGAGCAGTTCTTC.

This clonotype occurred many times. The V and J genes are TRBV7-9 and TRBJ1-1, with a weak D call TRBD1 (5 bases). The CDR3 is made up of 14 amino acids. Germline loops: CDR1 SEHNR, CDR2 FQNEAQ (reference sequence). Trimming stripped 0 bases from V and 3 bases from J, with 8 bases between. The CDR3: CASSLAGAHTEAFF. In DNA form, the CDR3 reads TGTGCCAGCAGCTTAGCCGGGGCCCACACTGAAGCTTTCTTT.

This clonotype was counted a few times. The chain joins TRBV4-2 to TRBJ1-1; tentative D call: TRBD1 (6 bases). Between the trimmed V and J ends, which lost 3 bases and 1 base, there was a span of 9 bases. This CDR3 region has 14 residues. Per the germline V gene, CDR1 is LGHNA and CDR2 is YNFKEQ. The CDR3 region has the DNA TGTGCCAGCAGCCATGCGACAGGGAACACTGAAGCTTTCTTT. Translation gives CASSHATGNTEAFF.

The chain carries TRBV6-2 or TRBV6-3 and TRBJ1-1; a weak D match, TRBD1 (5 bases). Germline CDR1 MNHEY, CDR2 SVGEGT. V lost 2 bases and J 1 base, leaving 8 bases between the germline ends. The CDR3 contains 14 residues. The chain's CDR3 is CASSYLQENTEAFF. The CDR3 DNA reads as TGTGCCAGCAGTTACCTACAGGAGAACACTGAAGCTTTCTTT.

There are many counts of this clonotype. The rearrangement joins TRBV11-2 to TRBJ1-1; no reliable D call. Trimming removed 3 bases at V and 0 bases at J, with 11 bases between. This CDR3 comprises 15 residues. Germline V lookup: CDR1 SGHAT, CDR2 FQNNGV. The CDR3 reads CASSFSVLLNTEAFF. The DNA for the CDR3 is TGTGCCAGCAGCTTTTCCGTTCTATTGAACACTGAAGCTTTCTTT.

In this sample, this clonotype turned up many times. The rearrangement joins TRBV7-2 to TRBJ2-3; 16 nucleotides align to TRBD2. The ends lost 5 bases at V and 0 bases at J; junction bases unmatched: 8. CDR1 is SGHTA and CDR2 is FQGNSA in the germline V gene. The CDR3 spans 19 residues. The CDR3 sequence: CASSHPGTSGRVSTDTQYF. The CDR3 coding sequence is TGTGCCAGCAGCCATCCCGGGACTAGCGGGAGGGTGAGCACAGATACGCAGTATTTT.

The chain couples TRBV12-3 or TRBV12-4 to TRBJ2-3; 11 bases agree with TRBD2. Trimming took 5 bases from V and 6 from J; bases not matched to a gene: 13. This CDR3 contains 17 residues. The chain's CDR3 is CASSRLTSGTRGDTQYF. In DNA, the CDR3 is TGTGCCAGCAGTCGACTGACTAGCGGGACCCGGGGGGATACGCAGTATTTT.

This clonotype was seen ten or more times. CDR3 nucleotide sequence: TGTGCCAGCAGTTCCGTCCGGGGTGGGGGCCAGCCCCAGCATTTT. This codes for CASSSVRGGGQPQHF. The J gene is TRBJ1-5, the V gene TRBV27, with D possibly matching TRBD1 (6 bases). The germline V gene has CDR1 MNHEY and CDR2 SMNVEV (reference sequence). Trimming cost V 4 bases and J 7 bases, with 17 bases left between them. The CDR3 runs 15 residues.

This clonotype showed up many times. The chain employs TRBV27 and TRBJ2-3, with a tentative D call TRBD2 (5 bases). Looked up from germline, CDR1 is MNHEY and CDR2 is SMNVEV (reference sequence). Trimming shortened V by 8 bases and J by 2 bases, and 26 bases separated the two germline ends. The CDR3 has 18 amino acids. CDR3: CASYLPLGAEPSTDTQYF. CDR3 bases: TGTGCCAGCTACCTTCCCCTGGGAGCGGAGCCTTCCACAGATACGCAGTATTTT.

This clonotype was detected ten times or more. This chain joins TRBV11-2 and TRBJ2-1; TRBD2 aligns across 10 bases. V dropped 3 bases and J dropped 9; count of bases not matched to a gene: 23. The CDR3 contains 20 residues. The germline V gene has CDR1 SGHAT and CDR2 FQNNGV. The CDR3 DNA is TGTGCCAGCAGCTTCCTACAGATTGGGGGCAATAGCGGGAGGAGGAGTGAGCAGTTCTTC. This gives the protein CASSFLQIGGNSGRRSEQFF.

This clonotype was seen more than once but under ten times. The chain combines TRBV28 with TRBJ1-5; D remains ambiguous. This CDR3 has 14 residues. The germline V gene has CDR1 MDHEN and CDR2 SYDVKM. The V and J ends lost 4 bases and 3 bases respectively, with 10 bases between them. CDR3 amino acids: CASSWVWNNQPQHF. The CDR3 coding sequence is TGTGCCAGCAGTTGGGTCTGGAACAATCAGCCCCAGCATTTT. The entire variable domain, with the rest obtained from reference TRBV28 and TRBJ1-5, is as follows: DVKVTQSSRYLVKRTGEKVFLECVQDMDHENMFWYRQDPGLGLRLIYFSYDVKMKEKGDIPEGYSVSREKKERFSLILESASTNQTSMYLCASSWVWNNQPQHFGDGTRLSIL.

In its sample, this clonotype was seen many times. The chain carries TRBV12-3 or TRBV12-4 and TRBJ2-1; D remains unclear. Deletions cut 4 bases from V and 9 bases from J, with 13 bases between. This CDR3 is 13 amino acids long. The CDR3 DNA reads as TGTGCCAGCAGTTCCCTACAGTTTGGTGAGCAGTTCTTC. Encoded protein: CASSSLQFGEQFF.

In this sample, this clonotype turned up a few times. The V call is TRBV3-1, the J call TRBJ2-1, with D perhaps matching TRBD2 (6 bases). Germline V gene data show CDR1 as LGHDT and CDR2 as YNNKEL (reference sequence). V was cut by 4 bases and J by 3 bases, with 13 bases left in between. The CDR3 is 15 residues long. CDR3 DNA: TGTGCCAGCAGCCGGGACTTATCAAACTACAATGAGCAGTTCTTC. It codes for CASSRDLSNYNEQFF.

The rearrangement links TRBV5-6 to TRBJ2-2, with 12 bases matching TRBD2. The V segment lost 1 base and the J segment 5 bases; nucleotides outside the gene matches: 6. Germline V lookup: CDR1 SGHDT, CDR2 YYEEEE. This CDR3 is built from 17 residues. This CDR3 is CASSLPSGRGHTGELFF. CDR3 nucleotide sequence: TGTGCCAGCAGCTTGCCTAGCGGGAGGGGTCATACCGGGGAGCTGTTTTTT.

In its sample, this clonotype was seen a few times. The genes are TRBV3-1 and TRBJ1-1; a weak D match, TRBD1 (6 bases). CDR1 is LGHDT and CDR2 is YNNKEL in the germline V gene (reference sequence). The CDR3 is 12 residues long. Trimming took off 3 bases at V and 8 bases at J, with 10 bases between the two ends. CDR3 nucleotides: TGTGCCAGCAGCCAGCAGGGGCGCGAAGCTTTCTTT. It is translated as CASSQQGREAFF.

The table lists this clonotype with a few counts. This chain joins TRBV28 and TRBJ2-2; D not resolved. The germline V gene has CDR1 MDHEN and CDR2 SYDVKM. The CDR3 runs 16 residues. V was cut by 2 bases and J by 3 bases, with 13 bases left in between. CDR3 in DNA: TGTGCCAGCAGTTTAATCCGGGCGGTCGACACCGGGGAGCTGTTTTTT. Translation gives CASSLIRAVDTGELFF.

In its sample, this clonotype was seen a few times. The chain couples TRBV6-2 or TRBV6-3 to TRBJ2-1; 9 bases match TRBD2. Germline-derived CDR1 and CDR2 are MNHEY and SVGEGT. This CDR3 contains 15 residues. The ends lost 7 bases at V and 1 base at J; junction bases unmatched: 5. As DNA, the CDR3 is TGTGCCAGCACCCCTAGCGGGAAGTCCTACAATGAGCAGTTCTTC. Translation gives CASTPSGKSYNEQFF.

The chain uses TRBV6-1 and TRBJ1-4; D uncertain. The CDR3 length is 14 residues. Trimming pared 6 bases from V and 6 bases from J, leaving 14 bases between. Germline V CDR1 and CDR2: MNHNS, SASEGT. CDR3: CASRPVGVDEKLFF. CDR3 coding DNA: TGTGCCAGCAGGCCGGTTGGGGTAGATGAAAAACTGTTTTTT.

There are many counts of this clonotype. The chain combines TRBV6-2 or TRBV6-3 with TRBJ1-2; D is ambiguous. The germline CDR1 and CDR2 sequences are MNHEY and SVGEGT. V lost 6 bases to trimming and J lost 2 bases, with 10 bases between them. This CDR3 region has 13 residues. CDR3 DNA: TGTGCCAGCAGGTCTGGGCAGAACTATGGCTACACCTTC. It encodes CASRSGQNYGYTF.

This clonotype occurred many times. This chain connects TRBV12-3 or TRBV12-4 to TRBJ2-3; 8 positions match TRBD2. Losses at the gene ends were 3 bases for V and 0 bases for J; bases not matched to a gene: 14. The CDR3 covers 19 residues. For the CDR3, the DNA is TGTGCCAGCAGTTTCCCCCAGGGGCGGACTAGCCGAAGCACAGATACGCAGTATTTT. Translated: CASSFPQGRTSRSTDTQYF.